These 8 T cell receptor beta chains share one sample of origin, sequenced in a study of shared clonotypes between healthy human individuals. Sequenced by immunoSEQ multiplex PCR; TCRdb stores in-frame clones only, minus some. The sample has about 1.5 million clones, over 95% seen once. Sequencing used naive CD4+ T cells sorted from blood. As to subset: CD45RA+ positively selected. All receptors come from a man aged 30-40 years in good health.

This clone was picked up one time. The V gene is TRBV30, the J gene TRBJ2-7; 7 bases match TRBD2. There are 13 residues in the CDR3. Germline V gene lookup returns CDR1 GTSNPN and CDR2 SVGIG (reference sequence). After removal of 2 bases from V and 5 bases from J, the junction contained 6 bases not matched to a gene. Written as DNA, the CDR3 is TGTGCCTGGAGTTCGGGCCGGGGGGACGAGCAGTACTTC. As protein: CAWSSGRGDEQYF.

The chain recombines TRBV7-3 with TRBJ2-2, with D possibly TRBD1 on 5 matching bases. This CDR3 has 16 amino acids. Germline V gene data show CDR1 as SGHTA and CDR2 as FQGTGA. V shed 5 bases and J shed 7 bases, with 20 bases lying between them. The CDR3 reads CASSAQGFGVFGELFF. CDR3 nucleotides: TGTGCCAGCAGCGCCCAGGGTTTTGGGGTTTTCGGGGAGCTGTTTTTT.

This clone appeared a single time. The chain uses TRBV11-2 and TRBJ1-3; 9 bases agree with TRBD1. The J segment lost 0 bases and the V segment lost 5 bases, leaving 8 bases of the junction unmatched. Per the germline V gene, CDR1 is SGHAT and CDR2 is FQNNGV. The CDR3 loop spans 17 amino acids. CDR3 sequence: CASSPIQGARSGNTIYF. CDR3 coding DNA: TGTGCCAGCAGCCCGATACAGGGGGCCCGCTCTGGAAACACCATATATTTT.

Points on this clone: Other DNA variants within this sample encode the same CDR3. This rearrangement joins TRBV9 to TRBJ2-2; D is ambiguous. V was shortened by 2 bases and J by 1 base, with 9 bases between the two germline ends. Germline CDR1 and CDR2: SGDLS and YYNGEE. The CDR3 spans 15 residues. The CDR3 protein is CASSVSSRNTGELFF. The CDR3 DNA is TGTGCCAGCAGCGTGTCCTCCAGGAACACCGGGGAGCTGTTTTTT.

The rearrangement joins TRBV5-1 to TRBJ2-1, with 11 bases fitting TRBD1. Germline CDR1 is SGHRS and CDR2 is YFSETQ. Trimming removed 4 bases from V and 4 bases from J; junction bases left unmatched: 7. CDR3 length: 16 amino acids. The CDR3 DNA sequence: TGCGCCAGCAGCGGCCCCGGGACAGGGGGTTACAATGAGCAGTTCTTC. This codes for CASSGPGTGGYNEQFF.

The chain carries TRBV11-3 and TRBJ2-7; D is uncertain. The ends were cut back, 1 base at V and 2 bases at J, with 6 bases in the middle. The germline V gene encodes CDR1 SGHNT and CDR2 YENEEA. The CDR3 has 13 residues. CDR3 residues: CASSLGRTYEQYF. The CDR3 DNA sequence: TGTGCCAGCAGCTTAGGACGGACCTACGAGCAGTACTTC. The whole variable domain, remainder taken from reference TRBV11-3 and TRBJ2-7, is EAGVVQSPRYKIIEKKQPVAFWCNPISGHNTLYWYLQNLGQGPELLIRYENEEAVDDSQLPKDRFSAERLKGVDSTLKIQPAELGDSAVYLCASSLGRTYEQYFGPGTRLTVT.

The V gene is TRBV7-2, the J gene TRBJ1-1; the D is unclear. CDR1 and CDR2 from the germline V gene are SGHTA and FQGNSA. Trimming shortened V by 1 base and J by 1 base, and 7 bases separated the two germline ends. This CDR3 has 14 residues. The CDR3 spells CASSLVTGNTEAFF. Here the CDR3 DNA reads TGTGCCAGCAGCTTAGTAACCGGGAACACTGAAGCTTTCTTT.

CDR3 in DNA: TGTGCCAGCAGCCCAGGGGGGGGGTCCTACGAGCAGTACTTC. Encoded protein: CASSPGGGSYEQYF. The chain recombines TRBV5-4 with TRBJ2-7, with D possibly being TRBD1 or TRBD2 (7 bases each). Trimming took 4 bases from V and 1 from J, leaving 12 bases between them. From germline, CDR1 is SGHNT and CDR2 YYREEE (reference sequence). This CDR3 spans 14 amino acids.